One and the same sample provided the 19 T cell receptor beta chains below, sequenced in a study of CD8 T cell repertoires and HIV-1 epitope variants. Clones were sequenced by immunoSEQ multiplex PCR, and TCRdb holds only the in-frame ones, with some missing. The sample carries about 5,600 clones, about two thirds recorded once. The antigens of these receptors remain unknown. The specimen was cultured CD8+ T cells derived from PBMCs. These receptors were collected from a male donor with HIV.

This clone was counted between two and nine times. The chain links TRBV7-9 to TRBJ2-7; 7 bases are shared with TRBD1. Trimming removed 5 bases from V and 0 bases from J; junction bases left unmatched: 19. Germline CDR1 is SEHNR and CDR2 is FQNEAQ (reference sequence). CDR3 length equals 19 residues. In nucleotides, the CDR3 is TGTGCCAGCAGCCCCATGCCTTTTACCGGGACAGCCTCCTCCTACGAGCAGTACTTC. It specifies CASSPMPFTGTASSYEQYF. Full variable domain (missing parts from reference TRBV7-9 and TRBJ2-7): DTGVSQNPRHKITKRGQNVTFRCDPISEHNRLYWYRQTLGQGPEFLTYFQNEAQLEKSRLLSDRFSAERPKGSFSTLEIQRTEQGDSAMYLCASSPMPFTGTASSYEQYFGPGTRLTVT.

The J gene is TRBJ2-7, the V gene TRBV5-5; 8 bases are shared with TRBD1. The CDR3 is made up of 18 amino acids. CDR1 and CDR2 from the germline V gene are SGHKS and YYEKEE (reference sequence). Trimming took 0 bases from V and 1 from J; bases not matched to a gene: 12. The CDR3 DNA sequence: TGTGCCAGCAGCTTGGATGCTCCCGGGACAGGCCGGTCCTACGAGCAGTACTTC. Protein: CASSLDAPGTGRSYEQYF. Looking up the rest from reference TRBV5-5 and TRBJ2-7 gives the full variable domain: DAGVTQSPTHLIKTRGQQVTLRCSPISGHKSVSWYQQVLGQGPQFIFQYYEKEERGRGNFPDRFSARQFPNYSSELNVNALLLGDSALYLCASSLDAPGTGRSYEQYFGPGTRLTVT.

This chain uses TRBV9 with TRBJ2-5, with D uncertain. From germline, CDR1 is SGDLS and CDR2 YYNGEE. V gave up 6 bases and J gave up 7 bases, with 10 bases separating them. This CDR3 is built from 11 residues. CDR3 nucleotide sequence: TGTGCCAGCACCAGCCCGAGGACCCAGTACTTC. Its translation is CASTSPRTQYF.

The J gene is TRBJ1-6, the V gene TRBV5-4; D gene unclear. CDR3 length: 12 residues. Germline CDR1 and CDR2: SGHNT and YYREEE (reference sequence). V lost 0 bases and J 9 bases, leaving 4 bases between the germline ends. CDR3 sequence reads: CASSLDGSPLHF. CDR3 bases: TGTGCCAGCAGCTTGGACGGTTCACCCCTCCACTTT.

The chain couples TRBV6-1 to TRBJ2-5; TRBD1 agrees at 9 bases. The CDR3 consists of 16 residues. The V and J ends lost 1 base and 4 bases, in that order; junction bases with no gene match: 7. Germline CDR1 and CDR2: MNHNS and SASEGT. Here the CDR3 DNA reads TGTGCCAGCAGTGAAGGACGGGGACAGGGAATAGAGACCCAGTACTTC. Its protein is CASSEGRGQGIETQYF.

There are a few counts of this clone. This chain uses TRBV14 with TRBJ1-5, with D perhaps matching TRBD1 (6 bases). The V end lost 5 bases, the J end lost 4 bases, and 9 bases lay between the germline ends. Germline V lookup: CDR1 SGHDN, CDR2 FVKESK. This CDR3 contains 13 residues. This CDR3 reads CASSSGVNQPQHF. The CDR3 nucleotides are TGTGCCAGCAGCTCAGGGGTAAATCAGCCCCAGCATTTT. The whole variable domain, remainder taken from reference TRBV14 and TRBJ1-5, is EAGVTQFPSHSVIEKGQTVTLRCDPISGHDNLYWYRRVMGKEIKFLLHFVKESKQDESGMPNNRFLAERTGGTYSTLKVQPAELEDSGVYFCASSSGVNQPQHFGDGTRLSIL.

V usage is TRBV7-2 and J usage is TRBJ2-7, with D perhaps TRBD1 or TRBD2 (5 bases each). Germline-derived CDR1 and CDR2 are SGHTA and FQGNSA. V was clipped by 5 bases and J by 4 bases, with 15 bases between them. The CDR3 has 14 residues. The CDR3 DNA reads TGTGCCAGCAGCGATCGGGACGTCTTATACGAGCAGTACTTC. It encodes CASSDRDVLYEQYF. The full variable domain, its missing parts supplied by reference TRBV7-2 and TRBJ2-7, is GAGVSQSPSNKVTEKGKDVELRCDPISGHTALYWYRQSLGQGLEFLIYFQGNSAPDKSGLPSDRFSAERTGGSVSTLTIQRTQQEDSAVYLCASSDRDVLYEQYFGPGTRLTVT.

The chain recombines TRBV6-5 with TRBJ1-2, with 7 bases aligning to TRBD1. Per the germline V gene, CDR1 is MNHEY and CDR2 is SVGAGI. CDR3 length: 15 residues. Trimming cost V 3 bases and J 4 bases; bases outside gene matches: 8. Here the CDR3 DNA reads TGTGCCAGCAGTTATAACCGGGGACAGCGCTATGGCTACACCTTC. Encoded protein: CASSYNRGQRYGYTF.

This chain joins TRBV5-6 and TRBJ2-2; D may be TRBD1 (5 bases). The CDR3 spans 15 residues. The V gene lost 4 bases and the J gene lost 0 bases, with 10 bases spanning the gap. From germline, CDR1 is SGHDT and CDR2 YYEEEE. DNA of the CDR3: TGTGCCAGCAGCCCAGGGTTCGCGAACACCGGGGAGCTGTTTTTT. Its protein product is CASSPGFANTGELFF.

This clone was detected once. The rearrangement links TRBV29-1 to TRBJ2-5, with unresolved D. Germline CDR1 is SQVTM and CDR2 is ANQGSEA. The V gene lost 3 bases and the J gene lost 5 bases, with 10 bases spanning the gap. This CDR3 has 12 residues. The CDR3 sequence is CSVEPPQETQYF. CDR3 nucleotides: TGCAGCGTTGAGCCTCCGCAGGAGACCCAGTACTTC.

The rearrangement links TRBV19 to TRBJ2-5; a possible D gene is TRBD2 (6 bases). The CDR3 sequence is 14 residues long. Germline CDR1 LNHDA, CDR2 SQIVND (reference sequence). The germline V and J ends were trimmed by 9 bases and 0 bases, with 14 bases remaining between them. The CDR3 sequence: CARAHAGYQETQYF. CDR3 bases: TGTGCCAGGGCTCATGCGGGGTACCAAGAGACCCAGTACTTC.

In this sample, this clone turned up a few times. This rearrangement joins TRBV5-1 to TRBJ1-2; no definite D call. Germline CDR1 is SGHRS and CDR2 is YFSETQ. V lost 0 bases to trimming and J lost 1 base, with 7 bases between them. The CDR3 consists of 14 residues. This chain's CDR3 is CASSLGDGNYGYTF. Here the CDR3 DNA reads TGCGCCAGCAGCTTGGGTGACGGTAACTATGGCTACACCTTC.

The CDR3 DNA reads TGTGCCAGCTCTAGCGGGAGCCGGGAGACCGGGGAGCTGTTTTTT. This encodes CASSSGSRETGELFF. V gene TRBV7-9 combines with J gene TRBJ2-2, with 10 bases identical to TRBD2. This CDR3 region has 15 residues. The germline V gene encodes CDR1 SEHNR and CDR2 FQNEAQ (reference sequence). With V trimmed by 8 bases and J by 5 bases, 8 bases remained unmatched.

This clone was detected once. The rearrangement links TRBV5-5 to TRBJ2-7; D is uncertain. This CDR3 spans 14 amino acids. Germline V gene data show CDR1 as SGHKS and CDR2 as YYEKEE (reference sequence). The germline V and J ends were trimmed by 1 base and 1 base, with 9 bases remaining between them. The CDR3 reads CASSLTAASYEQYF. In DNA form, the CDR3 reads TGTGCCAGCAGCTTGACCGCAGCTTCCTACGAGCAGTACTTC.

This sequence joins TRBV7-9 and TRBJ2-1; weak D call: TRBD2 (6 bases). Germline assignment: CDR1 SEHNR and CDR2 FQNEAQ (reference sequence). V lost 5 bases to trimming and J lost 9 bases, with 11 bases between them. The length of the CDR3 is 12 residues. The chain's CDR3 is CASSPTGGEQFF. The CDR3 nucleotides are TGTGCCAGCAGCCCCACCGGGGGTGAGCAGTTCTTC. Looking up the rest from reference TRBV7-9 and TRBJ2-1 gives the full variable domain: DTGVSQNPRHKITKRGQNVTFRCDPISEHNRLYWYRQTLGQGPEFLTYFQNEAQLEKSRLLSDRFSAERPKGSFSTLEIQRTEQGDSAMYLCASSPTGGEQFFGPGTRLTVL.

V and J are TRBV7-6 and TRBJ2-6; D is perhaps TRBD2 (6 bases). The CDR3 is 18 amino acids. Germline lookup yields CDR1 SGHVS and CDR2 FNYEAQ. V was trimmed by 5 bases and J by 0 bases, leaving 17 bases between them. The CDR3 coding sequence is TGTGCCAGCAGCCCATATGTTGGAGGGGTCTCTGGGGCCAACGTCCTGACTTTC. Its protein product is CASSPYVGGVSGANVLTF. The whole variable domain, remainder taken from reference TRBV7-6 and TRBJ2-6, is GAGVSQSPRYKVTKRGQDVALRCDPISGHVSLYWYRQALGQGPEFLTYFNYEAQQDKSGLPNDRFSAERPEGSISTLTIQRTEQRDSAMYRCASSPYVGGVSGANVLTFGAGSRLTVL.

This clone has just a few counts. In nucleotides, the CDR3 is TGTGCCAGCAGCTTAACCCCGGAGCTAGCGGGAGTGTATGAGCAGTACTTC. It specifies CASSLTPELAGVYEQYF. The V and J genes are TRBV11-2 and TRBJ2-7, with 10 bases fitting TRBD2. The CDR3 sequence is 17 residues long. Germline loops: CDR1 SGHAT, CDR2 FQNNGV. V trimming: 2 bases; J trimming: 7 bases; junction bases outside the gene matches: 14.

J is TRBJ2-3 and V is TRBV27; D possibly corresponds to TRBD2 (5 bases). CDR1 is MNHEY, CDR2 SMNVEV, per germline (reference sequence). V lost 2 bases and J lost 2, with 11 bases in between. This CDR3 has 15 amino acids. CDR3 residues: CASSLEEADTDTQYF. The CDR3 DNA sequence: TGTGCCAGCAGTTTAGAGGAGGCGGACACAGATACGCAGTATTTT.

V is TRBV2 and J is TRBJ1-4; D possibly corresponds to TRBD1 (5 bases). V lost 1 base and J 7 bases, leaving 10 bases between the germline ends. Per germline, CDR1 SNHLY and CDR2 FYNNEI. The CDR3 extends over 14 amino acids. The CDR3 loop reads CASSEGQGAEKLFF. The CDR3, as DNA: TGTGCCAGCAGTGAAGGGCAGGGCGCTGAAAAACTGTTTTTT.